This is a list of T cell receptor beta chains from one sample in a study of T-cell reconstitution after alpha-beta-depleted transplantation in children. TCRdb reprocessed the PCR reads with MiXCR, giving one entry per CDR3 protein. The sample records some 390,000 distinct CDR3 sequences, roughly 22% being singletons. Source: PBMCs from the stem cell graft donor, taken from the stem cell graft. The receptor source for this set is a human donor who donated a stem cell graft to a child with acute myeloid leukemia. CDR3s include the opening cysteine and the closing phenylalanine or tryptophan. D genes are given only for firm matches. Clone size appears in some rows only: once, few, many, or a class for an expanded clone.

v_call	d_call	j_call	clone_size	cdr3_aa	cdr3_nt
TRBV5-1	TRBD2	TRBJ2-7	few	CASSSKAGGEAYEQYF	TGCGCCAGCAGCTCGAAGGCCGGGGGGGAGGCCTACGAGCAGTACTTC
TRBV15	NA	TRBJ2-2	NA	CATSPSKRTYLGELFF	TGTGCCACCAGCCCCTCAAAAAGGACCTACCTCGGGGAGCTGTTTTTT
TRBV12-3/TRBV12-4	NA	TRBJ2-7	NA	CASTSVLGRNSYEQYF	TGTGCCAGCACCTCTGTATTAGGGCGGAACTCCTACGAGCAGTACTTC
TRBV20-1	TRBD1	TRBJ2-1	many	CSARNYRTGRNNEQFF	TGCAGTGCTAGAAACTACAGGACAGGGAGGAACAATGAGCAGTTCTTC
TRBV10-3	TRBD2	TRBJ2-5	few	CAIGLAGDQETQYF	TGTGCCATCGGACTAGCGGGTGACCAAGAGACCCAGTACTTC
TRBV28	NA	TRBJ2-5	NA	CASSLYSVQETQYF	TGTGCCAGCAGTTTATATTCGGTCCAAGAGACCCAGTACTTC
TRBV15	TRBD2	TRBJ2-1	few	CATSRGTSGYNEQFF	TGTGCCACCAGCAGGGGGACTAGCGGTTACAATGAGCAGTTCTTC
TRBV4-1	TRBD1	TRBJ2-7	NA	CASSQEGQGGVEQYF	TGCGCCAGCAGCCAAGAGGGACAGGGGGGGGTCGAGCAGTACTTC
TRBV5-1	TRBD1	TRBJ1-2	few	CASSKGQGISGYTF	TGCGCCAGCAGCAAGGGACAGGGGATCTCTGGCTACACCTTC
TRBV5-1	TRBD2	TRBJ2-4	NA	CASSSGLAGGLAKNIQYF	TGCGCCAGCAGCTCGGGACTAGCGGGAGGGCTAGCCAAAAACATTCAGTACTTC
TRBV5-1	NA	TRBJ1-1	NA	CASSLGYGTDYTEAFF	TGCGCCAGCAGCCTGGGGTACGGGACTGACTACACTGAAGCTTTCTTT
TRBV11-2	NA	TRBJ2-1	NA	CASSLFPGPRGWPSSYNEQFF	TGTGCCAGCAGCTTATTCCCCGGGCCCCGTGGATGGCCCAGCTCCTACAATGAGCAGTTCTTC
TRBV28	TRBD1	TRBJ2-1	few	CASWDRASNEQFF	TGTGCCAGTTGGGACAGGGCCTCCAATGAGCAGTTCTTC
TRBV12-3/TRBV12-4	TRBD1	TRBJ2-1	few	CASSPDRGLYEQFF	TGTGCCAGCAGTCCTGACAGGGGTTTATATGAGCAGTTCTTC
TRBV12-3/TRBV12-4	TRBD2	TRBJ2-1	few	CASSTHSGRGTEQFF	TGTGCCAGCAGTACTCATAGCGGGAGGGGTACTGAGCAGTTCTTC
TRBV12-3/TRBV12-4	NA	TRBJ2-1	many	CASSFGDTYNEQFF	TGTGCCAGCAGTTTCGGTGACACCTACAATGAGCAGTTCTTC
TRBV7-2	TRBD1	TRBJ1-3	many	CASSLVGGAGNTIYF	TGTGCCAGCAGCTTAGTAGGGGGCGCTGGAAACACCATATATTTT
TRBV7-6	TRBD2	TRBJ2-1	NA	CASSLFEREAYNEQFF	TGTGCCAGCAGCTTATTTGAGCGGGAGGCTTACAATGAGCAGTTCTTC
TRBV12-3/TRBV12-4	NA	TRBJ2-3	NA	CASSARDMSTDTQYF	TGTGCCAGCAGTGCCAGGGATATGAGCACAGATACGCAGTATTTT
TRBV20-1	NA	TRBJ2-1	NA	CSARGARTYNEQFF	TGCAGTGCTAGGGGAGCGCGAACCTACAATGAGCAGTTCTTC
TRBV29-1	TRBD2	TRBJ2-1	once	CSAHLAGGRAEQFF	TGCAGCGCCCACCTAGCGGGAGGGCGCGCTGAGCAGTTCTTC
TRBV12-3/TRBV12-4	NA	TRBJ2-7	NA	CASSDHYSYEQYF	TGTGCCAGCAGTGACCACTACTCCTACGAGCAGTACTTC
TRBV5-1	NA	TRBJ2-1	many	CASSLGGVSNEQFF	TGCGCCAGCAGCTTGGGGGGTGTTAGCAATGAGCAGTTCTTC
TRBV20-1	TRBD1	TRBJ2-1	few	CSVPDRGPHNEQFF	TGCAGTGTCCCGGACAGGGGGCCTCACAATGAGCAGTTCTTC
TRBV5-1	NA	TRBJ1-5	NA	CASSLDATGNQPQHF	TGCGCCAGCAGCTTGGACGCTACGGGAAATCAGCCCCAGCATTTT
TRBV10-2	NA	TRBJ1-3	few	CASRGRASGNTIYF	TGCGCCAGCAGGGGGAGGGCATCTGGAAACACCATATATTTT